This TCR beta chain was sequenced for a study of blood T cell repertoires in COVID-19. Study-wide context: Nucleic acid was either cDNA or gDNA, and it came from T cells, B-cell-depleted T cells, or PBMCs.

The CDR3 has 10 residues. V was shortened by 7 bases and J by 4 bases, with 6 bases between the two germline ends. The germline CDR1 and CDR2 sequences are GTSNPN and SVGIG (reference sequence). Authors' analysis steps: Nucleated cell number was recorded as an estimate derived from reference gene primer amplification. Libraries were prepared by immunoSEQ multiplex PCR; TCRdb keeps only in-frame clonotypes and omits some of them. Clone size and V and J calls were adopted from that table, with D and trimming inferred from the DNA. Found here are 110,000 to 150,000 clones, about 80% of them singletons; the top ten hold around 3.4%.

The TCR originated in a man aged 65 to 85 who had recovered from COVID-19. What was sequenced was peripheral blood. The chain joins TRBV30 to TRBJ2-3; no firm D call. This chain's CDR3 is CASSADTQYF. CDR3 in DNA: TGTGCCTCTTCCGCAGATACGCAGTATTTT.